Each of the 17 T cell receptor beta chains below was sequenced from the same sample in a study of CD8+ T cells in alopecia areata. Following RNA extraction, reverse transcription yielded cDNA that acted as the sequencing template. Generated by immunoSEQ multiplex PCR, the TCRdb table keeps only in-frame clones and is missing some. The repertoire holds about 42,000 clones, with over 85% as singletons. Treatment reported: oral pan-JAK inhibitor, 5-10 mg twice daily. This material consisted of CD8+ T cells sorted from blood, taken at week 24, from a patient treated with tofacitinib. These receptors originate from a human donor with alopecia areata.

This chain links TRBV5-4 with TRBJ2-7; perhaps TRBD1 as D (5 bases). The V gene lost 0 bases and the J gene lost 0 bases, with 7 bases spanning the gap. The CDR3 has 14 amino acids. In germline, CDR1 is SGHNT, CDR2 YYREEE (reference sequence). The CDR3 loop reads CASSLGQSSYEQYF. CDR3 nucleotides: TGTGCCAGCAGCTTGGGACAGAGCTCCTACGAGCAGTACTTC.

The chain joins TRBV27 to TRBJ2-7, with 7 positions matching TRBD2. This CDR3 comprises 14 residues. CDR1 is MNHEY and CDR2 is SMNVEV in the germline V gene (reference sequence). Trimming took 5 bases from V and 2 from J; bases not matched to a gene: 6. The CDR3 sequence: CASSPTSVPYEQYF. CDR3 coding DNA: TGTGCCAGCAGTCCAACTAGCGTGCCCTACGAGCAGTACTTC.

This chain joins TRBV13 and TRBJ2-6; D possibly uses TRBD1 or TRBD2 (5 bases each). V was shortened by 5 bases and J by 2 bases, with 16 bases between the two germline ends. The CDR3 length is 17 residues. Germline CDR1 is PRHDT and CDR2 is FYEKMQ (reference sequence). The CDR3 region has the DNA TGTGCCAGCAGCCTCCGGGGCAAATCAGCTGGGGCCAACGTCCTGACTTTC. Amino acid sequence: CASSLRGKSAGANVLTF.

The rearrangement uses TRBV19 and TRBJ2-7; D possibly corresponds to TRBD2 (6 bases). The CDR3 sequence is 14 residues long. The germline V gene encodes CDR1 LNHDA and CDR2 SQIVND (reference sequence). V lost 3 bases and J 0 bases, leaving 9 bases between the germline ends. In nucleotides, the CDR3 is TGTGCCAGTAGTATGGAGGGATACTCCTACGAGCAGTACTTC. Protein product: CASSMEGYSYEQYF. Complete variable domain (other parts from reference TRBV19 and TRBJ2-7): DGGITQSPKYLFRKEGQNVTLSCEQNLNHDAMYWYRQDPGQGLRLIYYSQIVNDFQKGDIAEGYSVSREKKESFPLTVTSAQKNPTAFYLCASSMEGYSYEQYFGPGTRLTVT.

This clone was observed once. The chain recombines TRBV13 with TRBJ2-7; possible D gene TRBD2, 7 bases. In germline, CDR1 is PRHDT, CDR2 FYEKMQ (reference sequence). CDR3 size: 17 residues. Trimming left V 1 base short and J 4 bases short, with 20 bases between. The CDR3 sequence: CASSLVGGGASEYEQYF. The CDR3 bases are TGTGCCAGCAGCTTAGTTGGTGGGGGGGCCTCAGAGTACGAGCAGTACTTC.

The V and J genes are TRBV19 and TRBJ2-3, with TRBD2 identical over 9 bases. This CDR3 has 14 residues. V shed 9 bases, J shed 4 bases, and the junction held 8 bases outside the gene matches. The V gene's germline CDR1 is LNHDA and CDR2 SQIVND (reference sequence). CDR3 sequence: CASGRAGGSDTQYF. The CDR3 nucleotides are TGTGCCAGCGGCAGAGCGGGGGGATCAGATACGCAGTATTTT. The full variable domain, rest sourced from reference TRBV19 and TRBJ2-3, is DGGITQSPKYLFRKEGQNVTLSCEQNLNHDAMYWYRQDPGQGLRLIYYSQIVNDFQKGDIAEGYSVSREKKESFPLTVTSAQKNPTAFYLCASGRAGGSDTQYFGPGTRLTVL.

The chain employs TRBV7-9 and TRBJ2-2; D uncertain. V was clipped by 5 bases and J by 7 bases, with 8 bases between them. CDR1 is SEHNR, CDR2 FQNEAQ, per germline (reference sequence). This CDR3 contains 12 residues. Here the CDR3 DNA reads TGTGCCAGCAGCGATATGGACGGGGAGCTGTTTTTT. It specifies CASSDMDGELFF. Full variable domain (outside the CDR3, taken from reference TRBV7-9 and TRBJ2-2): DTGVSQNPRHKITKRGQNVTFRCDPISEHNRLYWYRQTLGQGPEFLTYFQNEAQLEKSRLLSDRFSAERPKGSFSTLEIQRTEQGDSAMYLCASSDMDGELFFGEGSRLTVL.

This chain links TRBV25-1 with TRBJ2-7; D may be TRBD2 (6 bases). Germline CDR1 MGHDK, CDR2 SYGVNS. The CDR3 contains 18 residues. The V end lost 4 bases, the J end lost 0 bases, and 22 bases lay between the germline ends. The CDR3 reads CASSASSGPPGGSYEQYF. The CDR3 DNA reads TGTGCCAGCAGTGCATCCTCCGGGCCCCCCGGGGGCTCCTACGAGCAGTACTTC.

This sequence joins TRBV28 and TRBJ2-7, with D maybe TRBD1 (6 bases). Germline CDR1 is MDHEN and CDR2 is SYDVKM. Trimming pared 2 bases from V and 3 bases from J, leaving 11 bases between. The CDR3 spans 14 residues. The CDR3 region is CASSLTGTVYEQYF. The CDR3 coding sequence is TGTGCCAGCAGTTTAACAGGGACGGTCTACGAGCAGTACTTC.

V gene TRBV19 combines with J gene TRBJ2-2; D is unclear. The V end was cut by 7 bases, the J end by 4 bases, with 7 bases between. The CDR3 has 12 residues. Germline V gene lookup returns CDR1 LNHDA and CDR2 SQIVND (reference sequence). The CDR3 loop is CASTPRTGELFF. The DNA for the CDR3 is TGTGCCAGTACCCCCCGCACCGGGGAGCTGTTTTTT.

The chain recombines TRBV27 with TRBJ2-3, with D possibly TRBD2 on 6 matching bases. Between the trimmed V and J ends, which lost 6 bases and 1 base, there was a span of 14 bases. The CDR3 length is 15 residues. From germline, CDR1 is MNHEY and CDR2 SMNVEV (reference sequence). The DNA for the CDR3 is TGTGCCAGCAGCTACTCTTGGGGGGGCACAGATACGCAGTATTTT. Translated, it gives CASSYSWGGTDTQYF.

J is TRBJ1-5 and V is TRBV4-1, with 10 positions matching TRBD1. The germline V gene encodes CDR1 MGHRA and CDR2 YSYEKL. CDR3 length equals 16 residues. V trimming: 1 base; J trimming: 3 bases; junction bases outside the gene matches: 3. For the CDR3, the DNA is TGCGCCAGCAGCCAAGCCGGGACAGGGGACAATCAGCCCCAGCATTTT. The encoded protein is CASSQAGTGDNQPQHF.

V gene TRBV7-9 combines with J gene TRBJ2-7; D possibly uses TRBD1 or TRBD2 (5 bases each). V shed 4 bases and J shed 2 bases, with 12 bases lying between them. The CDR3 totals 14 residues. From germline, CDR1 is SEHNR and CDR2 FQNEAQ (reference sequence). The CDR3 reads CASSSRDAAYEQYF. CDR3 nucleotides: TGTGCCAGCAGCTCCCGGGACGCAGCCTACGAGCAGTACTTC.

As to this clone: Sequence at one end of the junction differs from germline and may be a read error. The CDR3 DNA follows: TGTGCTAGCAGCCAGGGCCCGGGAGAAGGAGAGACCCAGTACTTC. This translates into CASSQGPGEGETQYF. The chain joins TRBV7-7 to TRBJ2-5; perhaps TRBD2 as D (6 bases). The CDR3 spans 15 residues. The germline gives CDR1 SSHAT, CDR2 FNYEAQ (reference sequence).

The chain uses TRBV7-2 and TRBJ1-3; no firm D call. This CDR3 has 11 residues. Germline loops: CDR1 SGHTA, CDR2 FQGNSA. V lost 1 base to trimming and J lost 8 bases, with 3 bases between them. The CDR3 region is CASSLGDTIYF. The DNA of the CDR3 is TGTGCCAGCAGCTTAGGGGACACCATATATTTT.

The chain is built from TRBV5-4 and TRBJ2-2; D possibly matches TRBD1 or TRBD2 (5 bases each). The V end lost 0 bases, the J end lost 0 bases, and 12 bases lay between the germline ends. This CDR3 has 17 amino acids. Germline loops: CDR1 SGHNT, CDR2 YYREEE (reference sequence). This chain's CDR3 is CASSLEPGPTNTGELFF. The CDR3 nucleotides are TGTGCCAGCAGCTTGGAACCGGGACCTACGAACACCGGGGAGCTGTTTTTT.

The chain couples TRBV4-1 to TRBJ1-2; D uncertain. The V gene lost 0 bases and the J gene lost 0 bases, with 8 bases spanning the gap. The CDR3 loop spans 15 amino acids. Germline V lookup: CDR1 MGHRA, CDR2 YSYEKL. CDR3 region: CASSQDRAPNYGYTF. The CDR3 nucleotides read TGCGCCAGCAGCCAAGATAGAGCCCCTAACTATGGCTACACCTTC.